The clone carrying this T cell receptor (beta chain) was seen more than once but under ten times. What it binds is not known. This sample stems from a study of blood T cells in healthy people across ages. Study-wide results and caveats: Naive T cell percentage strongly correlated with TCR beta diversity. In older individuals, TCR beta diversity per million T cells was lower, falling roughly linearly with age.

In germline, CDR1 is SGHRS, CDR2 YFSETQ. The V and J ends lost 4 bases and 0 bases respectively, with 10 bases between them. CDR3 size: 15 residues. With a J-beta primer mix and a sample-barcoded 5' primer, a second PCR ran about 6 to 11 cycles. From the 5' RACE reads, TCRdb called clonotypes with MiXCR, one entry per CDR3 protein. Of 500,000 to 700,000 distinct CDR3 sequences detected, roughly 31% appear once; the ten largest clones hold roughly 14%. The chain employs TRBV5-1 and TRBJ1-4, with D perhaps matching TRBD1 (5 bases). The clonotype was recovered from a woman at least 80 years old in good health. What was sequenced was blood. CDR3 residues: CASSNGGATNEKLFF. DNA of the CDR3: TGCGCCAGCAGCAACGGGGGGGCAACTAATGAAAAACTGTTTTTT. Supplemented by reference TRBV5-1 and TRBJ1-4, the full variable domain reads KAGVTQTPRYLIKTRGQQVTLSCSPISGHRSVSWYQQTPGQGLQFLFEYFSETQRNKGNFPGRFSGRQFSNSRSEMNVSTLELGDSALYLCASSNGGATNEKLFFGSGTQLSVL.